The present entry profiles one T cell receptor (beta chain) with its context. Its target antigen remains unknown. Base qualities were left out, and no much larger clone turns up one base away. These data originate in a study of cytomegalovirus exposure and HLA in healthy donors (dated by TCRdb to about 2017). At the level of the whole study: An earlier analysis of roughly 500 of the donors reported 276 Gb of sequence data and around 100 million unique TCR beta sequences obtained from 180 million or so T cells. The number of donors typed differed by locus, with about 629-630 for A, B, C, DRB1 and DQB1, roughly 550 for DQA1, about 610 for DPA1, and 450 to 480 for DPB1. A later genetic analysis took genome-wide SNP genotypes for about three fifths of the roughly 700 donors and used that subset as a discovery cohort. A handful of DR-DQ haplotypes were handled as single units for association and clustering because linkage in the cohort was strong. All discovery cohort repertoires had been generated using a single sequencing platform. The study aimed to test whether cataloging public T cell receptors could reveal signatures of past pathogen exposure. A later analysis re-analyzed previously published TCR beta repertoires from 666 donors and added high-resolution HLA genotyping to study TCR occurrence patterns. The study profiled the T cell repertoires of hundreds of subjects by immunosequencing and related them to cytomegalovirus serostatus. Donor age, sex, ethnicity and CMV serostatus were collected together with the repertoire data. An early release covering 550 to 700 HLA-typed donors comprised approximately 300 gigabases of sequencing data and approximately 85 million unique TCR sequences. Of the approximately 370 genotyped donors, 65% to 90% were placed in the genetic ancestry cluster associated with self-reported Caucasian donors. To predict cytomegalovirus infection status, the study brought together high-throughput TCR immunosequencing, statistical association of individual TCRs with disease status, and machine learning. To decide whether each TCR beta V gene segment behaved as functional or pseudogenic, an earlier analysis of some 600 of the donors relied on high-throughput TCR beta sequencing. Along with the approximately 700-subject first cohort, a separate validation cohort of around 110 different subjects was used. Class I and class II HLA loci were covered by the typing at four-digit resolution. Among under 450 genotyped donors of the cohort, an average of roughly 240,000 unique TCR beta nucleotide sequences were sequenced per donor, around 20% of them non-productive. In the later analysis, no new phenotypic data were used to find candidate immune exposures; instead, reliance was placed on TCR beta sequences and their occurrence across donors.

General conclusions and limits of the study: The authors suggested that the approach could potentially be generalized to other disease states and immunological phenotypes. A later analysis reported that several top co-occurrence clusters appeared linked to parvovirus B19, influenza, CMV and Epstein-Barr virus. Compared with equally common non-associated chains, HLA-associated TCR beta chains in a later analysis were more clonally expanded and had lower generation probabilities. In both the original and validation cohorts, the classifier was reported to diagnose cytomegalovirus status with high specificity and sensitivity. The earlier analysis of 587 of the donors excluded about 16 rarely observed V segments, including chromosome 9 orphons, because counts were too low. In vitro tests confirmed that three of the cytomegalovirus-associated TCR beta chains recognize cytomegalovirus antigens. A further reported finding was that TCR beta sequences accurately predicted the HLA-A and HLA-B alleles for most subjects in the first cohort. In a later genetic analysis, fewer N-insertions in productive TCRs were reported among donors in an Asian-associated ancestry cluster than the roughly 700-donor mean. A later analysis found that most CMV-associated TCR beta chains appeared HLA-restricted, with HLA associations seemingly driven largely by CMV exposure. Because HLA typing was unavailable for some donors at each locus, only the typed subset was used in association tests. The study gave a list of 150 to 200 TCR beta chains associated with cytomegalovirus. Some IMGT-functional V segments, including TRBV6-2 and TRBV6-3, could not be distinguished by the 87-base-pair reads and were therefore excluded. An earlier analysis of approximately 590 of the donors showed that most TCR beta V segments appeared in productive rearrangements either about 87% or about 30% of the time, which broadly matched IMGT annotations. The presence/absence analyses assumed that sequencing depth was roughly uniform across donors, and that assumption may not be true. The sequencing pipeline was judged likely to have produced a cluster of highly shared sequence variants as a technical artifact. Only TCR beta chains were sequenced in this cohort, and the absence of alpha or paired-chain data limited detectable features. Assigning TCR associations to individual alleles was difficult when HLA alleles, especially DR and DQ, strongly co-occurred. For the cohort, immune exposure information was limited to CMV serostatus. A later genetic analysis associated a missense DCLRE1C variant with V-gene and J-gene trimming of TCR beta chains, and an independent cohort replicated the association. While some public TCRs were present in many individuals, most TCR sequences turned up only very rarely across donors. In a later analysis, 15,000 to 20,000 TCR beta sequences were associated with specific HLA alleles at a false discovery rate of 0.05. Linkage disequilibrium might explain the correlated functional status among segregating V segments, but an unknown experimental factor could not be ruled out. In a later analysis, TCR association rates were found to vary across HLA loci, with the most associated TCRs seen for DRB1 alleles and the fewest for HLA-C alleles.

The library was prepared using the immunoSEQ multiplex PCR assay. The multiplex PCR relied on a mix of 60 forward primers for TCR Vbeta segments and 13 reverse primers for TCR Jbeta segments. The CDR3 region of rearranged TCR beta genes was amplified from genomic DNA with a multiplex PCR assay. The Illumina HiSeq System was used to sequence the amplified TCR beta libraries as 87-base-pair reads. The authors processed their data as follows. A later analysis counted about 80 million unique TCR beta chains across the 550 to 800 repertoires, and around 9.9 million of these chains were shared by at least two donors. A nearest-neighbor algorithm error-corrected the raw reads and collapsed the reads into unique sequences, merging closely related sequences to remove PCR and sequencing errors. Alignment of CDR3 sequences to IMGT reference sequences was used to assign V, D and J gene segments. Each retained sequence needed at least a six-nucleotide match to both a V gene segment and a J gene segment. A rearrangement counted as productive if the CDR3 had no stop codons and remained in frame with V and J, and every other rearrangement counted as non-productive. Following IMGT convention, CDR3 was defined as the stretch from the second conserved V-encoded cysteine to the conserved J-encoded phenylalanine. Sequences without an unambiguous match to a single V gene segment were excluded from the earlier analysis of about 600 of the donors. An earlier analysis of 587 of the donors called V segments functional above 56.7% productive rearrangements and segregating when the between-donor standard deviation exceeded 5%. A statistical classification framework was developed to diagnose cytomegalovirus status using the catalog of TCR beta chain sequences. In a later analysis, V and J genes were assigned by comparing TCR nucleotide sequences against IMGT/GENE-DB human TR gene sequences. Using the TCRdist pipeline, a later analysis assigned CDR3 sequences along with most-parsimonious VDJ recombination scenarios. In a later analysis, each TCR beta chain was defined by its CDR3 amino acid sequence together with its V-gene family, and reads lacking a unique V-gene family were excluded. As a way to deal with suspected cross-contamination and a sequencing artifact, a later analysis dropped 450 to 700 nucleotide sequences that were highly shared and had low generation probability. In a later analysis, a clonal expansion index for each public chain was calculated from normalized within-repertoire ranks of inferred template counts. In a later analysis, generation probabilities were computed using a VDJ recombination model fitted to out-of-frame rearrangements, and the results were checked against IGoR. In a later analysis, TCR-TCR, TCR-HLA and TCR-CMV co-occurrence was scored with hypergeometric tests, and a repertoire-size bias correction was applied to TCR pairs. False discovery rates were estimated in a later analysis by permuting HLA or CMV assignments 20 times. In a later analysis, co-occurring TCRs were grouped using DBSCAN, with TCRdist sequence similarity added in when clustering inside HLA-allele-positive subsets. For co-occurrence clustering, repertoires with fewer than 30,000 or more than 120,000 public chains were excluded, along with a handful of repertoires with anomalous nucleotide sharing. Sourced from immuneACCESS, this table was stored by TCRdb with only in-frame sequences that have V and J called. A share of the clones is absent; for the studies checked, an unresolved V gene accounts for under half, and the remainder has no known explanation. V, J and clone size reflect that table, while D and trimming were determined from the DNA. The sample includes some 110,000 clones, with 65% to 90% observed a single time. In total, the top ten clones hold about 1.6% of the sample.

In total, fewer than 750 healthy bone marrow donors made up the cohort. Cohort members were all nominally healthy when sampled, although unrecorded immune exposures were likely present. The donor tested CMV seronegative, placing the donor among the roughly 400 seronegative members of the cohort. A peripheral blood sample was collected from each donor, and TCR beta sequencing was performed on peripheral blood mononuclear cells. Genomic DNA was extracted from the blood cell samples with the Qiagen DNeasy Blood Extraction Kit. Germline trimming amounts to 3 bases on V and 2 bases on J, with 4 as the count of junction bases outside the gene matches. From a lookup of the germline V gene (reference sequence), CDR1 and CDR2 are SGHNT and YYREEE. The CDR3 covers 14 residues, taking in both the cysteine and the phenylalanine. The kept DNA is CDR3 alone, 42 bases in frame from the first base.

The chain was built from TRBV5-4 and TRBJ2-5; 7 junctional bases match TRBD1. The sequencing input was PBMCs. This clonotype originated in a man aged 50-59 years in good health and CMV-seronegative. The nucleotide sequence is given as TGTGCCAGCAGCTCGCCGGGACAGCAAGAGACCCAGTACTTC. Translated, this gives CASSSPGQQETQYF. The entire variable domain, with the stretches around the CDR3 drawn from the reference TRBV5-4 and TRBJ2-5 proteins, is ETGVTQSPTHLIKTRGQQVTLRCSSQSGHNTVSWYQQALGQGPQFIFQYYREEENGRGNFPPRFSGLQFPNYSSELNVNALELDDSALYLCASSSPGQQETQYFGPGTRLLVL.